A single sample is the source of the 22 T cell receptor beta chains below, sequenced in a study of blood T cell repertoires in COVID-19. Assay: immunoSEQ multiplex PCR; the TCRdb copy retains only in-frame clones and omits some. The sample has under 200,000 clones, 85% to 90% seen once. Sequenced: peripheral blood. The receptor source for this set is a middle-aged man with active or convalescent COVID-19.

The chain employs TRBV6-6 and TRBJ2-1; perhaps TRBD1 as D (6 bases). Per germline, CDR1 MNHNY and CDR2 SVGAGI (reference sequence). V lost 4 bases and J lost 0, with 10 bases in between. The CDR3 sequence is 15 residues long. The CDR3 coding sequence is TGTGCCAGCAGTTTGGACAGAAGCTCCTACAATGAGCAGTTCTTC. As protein: CASSLDRSSYNEQFF.

This clone was seen only once. The chain employs TRBV11-3 and TRBJ1-1; tentatively, D is TRBD1 (6 bases). Trimming left V 5 bases short and J 2 bases short, with 15 bases between. CDR1 and CDR2 from the germline V gene are SGHNT and YENEEA. This CDR3 has 15 amino acids. CDR3 loop: CASSPPRTANTEAFF. In DNA form, the CDR3 reads TGTGCCAGCAGCCCCCCCCGGACAGCCAACACTGAAGCTTTCTTT.

This sequence joins TRBV12-3 or TRBV12-4 and TRBJ2-1; maybe TRBD2 (6 bases). There are 11 residues in the CDR3. The V gene lost 5 bases and the J gene lost 15 bases, with 14 bases spanning the gap. The CDR3 loop reads CASSLRDWPFF. CDR3 coding DNA: TGTGCCAGCAGTCTCCGGGACTGGCCGTTCTTC.

This rearrangement joins TRBV2 to TRBJ1-1; 7 bases line up with TRBD1. V gave up 5 bases and J gave up 6 bases; unmatched junction bases: 9. CDR1 and CDR2 (germline): SNHLY, FYNNEI. The CDR3 contains 14 residues. The CDR3, as DNA: TGTGCCAGCAGTCGGGTGAGGGGGCTCGCTGAAGCTTTCTTT. It yields the protein CASSRVRGLAEAFF. Filled out from reference TRBV2 and TRBJ1-1, the complete variable domain reads EPEVTQTPSHQVTQMGQEVILRCVPISNHLYFYWYRQILGQKVEFLVSFYNNEISEKSEIFDDQFSVERPDGSNFTLKIRSTKLEDSAMYFCASSRVRGLAEAFFGQGTRLTVV.

The V gene is TRBV24-1, the J gene TRBJ2-3; weak D call: TRBD1 (6 bases). The CDR3 is 17 amino acids. Germline V gene lookup returns CDR1 KGHDR and CDR2 SFDVKD. The V and J ends lost 3 bases and 2 bases respectively, with 17 bases between them. CDR3 protein: CATSDGTPSIVTDTQYF. DNA of the CDR3: TGTGCCACCAGTGATGGGACACCTTCAATCGTCACAGATACGCAGTATTTT.

CDR3 residues: CASKPGGETQYF. The DNA of the CDR3 is TGTGCCAGCAAACCAGGGGGAGAGACCCAGTACTTC. The rearrangement joins TRBV6-5 to TRBJ2-5, with TRBD1 matching over 7 bases. Trimming took 7 bases from V and 4 from J; bases not matched to a gene: 3. Germline CDR1 reads MNHEY; CDR2 reads SVGAGI. This CDR3 region has 12 residues.

This chain connects TRBV9 to TRBJ1-1; a weak D match, TRBD1 (5 bases). The germline V and J ends were trimmed by 0 bases and 1 base, with 10 bases remaining between them. The V gene's germline CDR1 is SGDLS and CDR2 YYNGEE. This CDR3 has 15 residues. Here the CDR3 reads CASSVDGGSNTEAFF. The CDR3 coding sequence is TGTGCCAGCAGCGTAGACGGGGGTTCGAACACTGAAGCTTTCTTT.

This chain joins TRBV6-6 and TRBJ1-6, with D hard to call. With 6 bases removed from V and 7 bases from J, the gap between germline ends came to 16 bases. CDR1 MNHNY and CDR2 SVGAGI come from the germline V gene (reference sequence). The CDR3 sequence is 15 residues long. The CDR3 sequence is CASRGTYGENSPLHF. In nucleotides, the CDR3 is TGTGCCAGCAGGGGAACCTACGGGGAGAATTCACCCCTCCACTTT.

V and J are TRBV5-4 and TRBJ1-1; TRBD1 is a possible D gene (5 bases). Germline values: CDR1 SGHNT, CDR2 YYREEE (reference sequence). The V end was cut by 3 bases, the J end by 7 bases, with 19 bases between. This CDR3 contains 15 residues. CDR3 DNA: TGTGCCAGCAGCTCGGGGGGGGTGAGTGACCATGAAGCTTTCTTT. Amino acid sequence: CASSSGGVSDHEAFF.

V and J are TRBV28 and TRBJ1-6, with unresolved D. Germline V gene data show CDR1 as MDHEN and CDR2 as SYDVKM. Deletions cut 4 bases from V and 4 bases from J, with 5 bases between. The CDR3 runs to 13 residues. The CDR3 here is CASSSMYNSPLHF. CDR3 coding DNA: TGTGCCAGCAGTTCAATGTATAATTCACCCCTCCACTTT.

The chain couples TRBV29-1 to TRBJ2-5; 7 bases line up with TRBD1. The J segment lost 2 bases and the V segment lost 6 bases, leaving 3 bases of the junction unmatched. In germline, CDR1 is SQVTM, CDR2 ANQGSEA. There are 12 residues in the CDR3. The CDR3 reads CSVDRQQETQYF. The CDR3 coding sequence is TGCAGCGTGGACAGGCAACAAGAGACCCAGTACTTC.

V and J are TRBV2 and TRBJ1-1; 8 bases are shared with TRBD1. Germline CDR1 and CDR2: SNHLY and FYNNEI. J was trimmed by 6 bases and V by 6 bases; bases with no gene match: 12. This CDR3 comprises 15 residues. Here the CDR3 DNA reads TGTGCCAGCAGCCGGGACAGGTCCCCACTGGCTGAAGCTTTCTTT. It yields the protein CASSRDRSPLAEAFF.

The V and J genes are TRBV5-1 and TRBJ1-4; 10 bases are a match to TRBD1. Germline loops: CDR1 SGHRS, CDR2 YFSETQ. J lost 8 bases, V lost 4 bases, and 5 bases had no gene match. The CDR3 is made up of 14 amino acids. CDR3 residues: CASSRQGAREKLFF. In DNA form, the CDR3 reads TGCGCCAGCAGCCGACAGGGGGCCCGGGAAAAACTGTTTTTT.

The gene calls are TRBV6-5 and TRBJ2-7; tentative D call: TRBD1 (5 bases). The CDR3 is 15 amino acids. The ends were cut back, 7 bases at V and 2 bases at J, with 18 bases in the middle. The germline gives CDR1 MNHEY, CDR2 SVGAGI. Written as DNA, the CDR3 is TGTGCCAGCACCCAAGAGGCAGGGCGGACCTACGAGCAGTACTTC. This encodes CASTQEAGRTYEQYF.

This rearrangement joins TRBV7-9 to TRBJ1-3; possibly TRBD1 for D (6 bases). Germline V CDR1 and CDR2: SEHNR, FQNEAQ (reference sequence). The length of the CDR3 is 15 residues. Trimming shortened V by 2 bases and J by 4 bases, and 12 bases separated the two germline ends. The CDR3 DNA follows: TGTGCCAGCAGCTTACGGGGGGCGAAGGGAAACACCATATATTTT. It yields the protein CASSLRGAKGNTIYF.

The chain joins TRBV9 to TRBJ1-1, with a weak D call TRBD1 (5 bases). CDR1 is SGDLS and CDR2 is YYNGEE in the germline V gene. This CDR3 spans 17 amino acids. V was shortened by 4 bases and J by 3 bases, with 22 bases between the two germline ends. CDR3 amino acids: CASSPRGGRGGDTEAFF. The DNA for the CDR3 is TGTGCCAGCAGCCCCCGGGGGGGACGCGGCGGGGACACTGAAGCTTTCTTT.

This clone has a single count. V is TRBV5-4 and J is TRBJ2-2, with 9 bases that match TRBD2. This CDR3 has 14 residues. The germline gives CDR1 SGHNT, CDR2 YYREEE (reference sequence). Trimming cost V 4 bases and J 7 bases; bases outside gene matches: 5. CDR3 coding DNA: TGTGCCAGCAGCCTCGGGACTAGCAACGGGGAGCTGTTTTTT. Amino acids: CASSLGTSNGELFF.

The chain's CDR3 is CASSLAGTGKGNTEAFF. CDR3 sequence (DNA): TGTGCCAGCAGCTTAGCCGGGACAGGTAAGGGGAACACTGAAGCTTTCTTT. The chain joins TRBV11-2 to TRBJ1-1, with TRBD1 matching over 8 bases. CDR3 length: 17 amino acids. CDR1 and CDR2 from the germline V gene are SGHAT and FQNNGV. The trim removed 1 base at V and 1 base at J, leaving 8 bases unmatched. The full variable domain, its missing parts supplied by reference TRBV11-2 and TRBJ1-1, is EAGVAQSPRYKIIEKRQSVAFWCNPISGHATLYWYQQILGQGPKLLIQFQNNGVVDDSQLPKDRFSAERLKGVDSTLKIQPAKLEDSAVYLCASSLAGTGKGNTEAFFGQGTRLTVV.

The chain joins TRBV19 to TRBJ1-2; D unresolved. The CDR3 runs 13 residues. V was cut by 5 bases and J by 5 bases, with 12 bases left in between. Germline V gene data show CDR1 as LNHDA and CDR2 as SQIVND (reference sequence). This CDR3 reads CASSPPGPYGYTF. CDR3 in DNA: TGTGCCAGTAGTCCTCCGGGTCCATATGGCTACACCTTC.

The chain employs TRBV11-2 and TRBJ1-6; D is ambiguous. CDR3 length: 15 amino acids. Germline V gives CDR1 SGHAT, CDR2 FQNNGV. Trimming pared 5 bases from V and 0 bases from J, leaving 8 bases between. As DNA, the CDR3 is TGTGCCAGCAGCAGAGGAAGCTCCTATAATTCACCCCTCCACTTT. Translation gives CASSRGSSYNSPLHF.

The V gene is TRBV5-6, the J gene TRBJ2-2; TRBD2 matches 7 bases. The junction had 8 bases not matched to a gene; V was cut back by 0 bases and J by 6 bases. This CDR3 is built from 16 residues. The germline CDR1 and CDR2 sequences are SGHDT and YYEEEE. The CDR3 DNA is TGTGCCAGCAGCTTGGGAGGTTCAGGGAGGGCCGGGGAGCTGTTTTTT. It is translated as CASSLGGSGRAGELFF.

J is TRBJ2-5 and V is TRBV5-6; maybe TRBD2 (6 bases). V dropped 1 base and J dropped 5 bases, with 15 bases sitting between them. This CDR3 comprises 15 residues. The germline V gene has CDR1 SGHDT and CDR2 YYEEEE. The CDR3 bases are TGTGCCAGCAGCTTGCGTTTTCCGGGGGAGGAGACCCAGTACTTC. Encoded protein: CASSLRFPGEETQYF.